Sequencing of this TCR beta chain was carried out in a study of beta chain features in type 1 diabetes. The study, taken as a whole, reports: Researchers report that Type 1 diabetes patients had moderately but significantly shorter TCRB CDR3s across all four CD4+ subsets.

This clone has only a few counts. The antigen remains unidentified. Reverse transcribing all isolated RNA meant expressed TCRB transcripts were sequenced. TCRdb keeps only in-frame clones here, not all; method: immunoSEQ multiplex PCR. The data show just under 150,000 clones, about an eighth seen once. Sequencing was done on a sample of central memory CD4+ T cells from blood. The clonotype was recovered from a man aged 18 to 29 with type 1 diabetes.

CDR3 sequence reads: CASSYSLDQGLEQFF. The CDR3 DNA follows: TGTGCCAGCAGTTACTCGTTGGACCAGGGATTGGAGCAGTTCTTC. This chain uses TRBV6-5 with TRBJ2-1, with D maybe TRBD1 (5 bases). CDR1 and CDR2 from the germline V gene are MNHEY and SVGAGI. There are 15 residues in the CDR3. V was shortened by 0 bases and J by 10 bases, with 16 bases between the two germline ends.